A single sample is the source of the 16 T cell receptor beta chains below, sequenced in a study of blood T cells in healthy people across ages. A second 7 to 11 cycle PCR used barcoded and J-beta primers. TCRdb called the 5' RACE reads again in MiXCR, with one record for every CDR3 protein. Of 1,800,000 or so distinct CDR3 sequences listed, about 39% are singletons. The sample taken for sequencing was blood. These receptors all come from a human donor in good health.

The chain carries TRBV28 and TRBJ1-2; D is unresolved. The CDR3 runs 16 residues. Germline CDR1 MDHEN, CDR2 SYDVKM. Trimming took 6 bases from V and 1 from J, leaving 18 bases between them. This CDR3 is CASSSLEGILNYGYTF. In DNA form, the CDR3 reads TGTGCCAGCAGCTCCCTCGAGGGAATTCTTAACTATGGCTACACCTTC.

The chain employs TRBV3-1 and TRBJ1-1; D might be TRBD1 (5 bases). Per the germline V gene, CDR1 is LGHDT and CDR2 is YNNKEL (reference sequence). This CDR3 is built from 14 residues. V lost 1 base and J 4 bases, leaving 10 bases between the germline ends. This chain's CDR3 is CASSQGTLSTEAFF. CDR3 bases: TGTGCCAGCAGCCAAGGGACACTGAGCACTGAAGCTTTCTTT.

V is TRBV5-1 and J is TRBJ1-1; TRBD1 matches 9 bases. The CDR3 is 14 amino acids. The germline V gene has CDR1 SGHRS and CDR2 YFSETQ. V was clipped by 4 bases and J by 11 bases; unmatched bases: 12. CDR3 in DNA: TGCGCCAGCAGCAATGGGGCTAACAGGGGGCAGGCTTTCTTT. Protein product: CASSNGANRGQAFF.

This clonotype was counted only a few times. A much larger clone is a single base away; this may be a read error. This chain uses TRBV29-1 with TRBJ2-1; D is ambiguous. Per the germline V gene, CDR1 is SQVTM and CDR2 is ANQGSEA. The CDR3 sequence is 14 residues long. This chain's CDR3 is CSVEKALSYNEQFF. The CDR3 region has the DNA TGCAGCGTTGAAAAAGCATTATCCTATAATGAGCAGTTCTTC.

The chain is built from TRBV18 and TRBJ1-4, with D unresolved. CDR3 length: 15 residues. Germline V gene lookup returns CDR1 KGHSH and CDR2 LQKENI. Trimming shortened V by 2 bases and J by 2 bases, and 9 bases separated the two germline ends. This CDR3 is CASSPRAATNEKLFF. The CDR3 coding sequence is TGTGCCAGCTCACCAAGGGCAGCCACTAATGAAAAACTGTTTTTT.

The chain links TRBV9 to TRBJ2-1, with D possibly being TRBD1 or TRBD2 (5 bases each). Germline CDR1 reads SGDLS; CDR2 reads YYNGEE. The CDR3 loop spans 15 amino acids. V was shortened by 4 bases and J by 6 bases, with 17 bases between the two germline ends. The CDR3 nucleotides are TGTGCCAGCAGCCTGGGCCTCCTTGGGGGCAATGAGCAGTTCTTC. Amino acid sequence: CASSLGLLGGNEQFF. Complete variable domain (other parts from reference TRBV9 and TRBJ2-1): DSGVTQTPKHLITATGQRVTLRCSPRSGDLSVYWYQQSLDQGLQFLIQYYNGEERAKGNILERFSAQQFPDLHSELNLSSLELGDSALYFCASSLGLLGGNEQFFGPGTRLTVL.

The chain links TRBV6-6 to TRBJ2-1; 15 positions match TRBD2. Germline lookup yields CDR1 MNHNY and CDR2 SVGAGI (reference sequence). Losses at the gene ends were 6 bases for V and 9 bases for J; bases not matched to a gene: 9. The length of the CDR3 is 16 residues. CDR3 sequence reads: CASSPGLAGGFGEQFF. The CDR3 DNA sequence: TGTGCCAGCAGCCCGGGACTAGCGGGGGGTTTCGGTGAGCAGTTCTTC.

J is TRBJ2-3 and V is TRBV20-1; 8 bases align to TRBD2. J was trimmed by 2 bases and V by 3 bases; bases with no gene match: 4. CDR1 is DFQATT and CDR2 is SNEGSKA in the germline V gene (reference sequence). CDR3 length: 14 amino acids. CDR3 amino acids: CSARTGGVTDTQYF. DNA for the CDR3: TGCAGTGCTAGGACGGGGGGGGTCACAGATACGCAGTATTTT.

The rearrangement links TRBV28 to TRBJ2-4; no reliable D call. The end of the DNA aligns better with TRBJ2-7, so the J call may be wrong. Per the germline V gene, CDR1 is MDHEN and CDR2 is SYDVKM. The CDR3 runs 10 residues. The CDR3 DNA is TGTGCCAGCACGGGTACCGAGCAGTACTTC. The encoded protein is CASTGTEQYF.

This clonotype appeared a few times. This sequence joins TRBV7-6 and TRBJ2-3; TRBD1 matches at 7 bases. V lost 5 bases and J lost 2; bases outside the gene matches: 13. Germline assignment: CDR1 SGHVS and CDR2 FNYEAQ. There are 17 residues in the CDR3. This chain's CDR3 is CASSPGPGQVTTDTQYF. The CDR3 nucleotides read TGTGCCAGCAGCCCCGGACCCGGACAGGTTACCACAGATACGCAGTATTTT.

The chain is built from TRBV11-2 and TRBJ2-5; possibly TRBD2 for D (5 bases). With 2 bases removed from V and 4 bases from J, the gap between germline ends came to 14 bases. Germline assignment: CDR1 SGHAT and CDR2 FQNNGV. CDR3 length equals 15 residues. The CDR3, as DNA: TGTGCCAGCAGCTTACCGGGATACCTGAGAGAGACCCAGTACTTC. It codes for CASSLPGYLRETQYF. The complete variable domain, with remaining parts taken from reference TRBV11-2 and TRBJ2-5, reads EAGVAQSPRYKIIEKRQSVAFWCNPISGHATLYWYQQILGQGPKLLIQFQNNGVVDDSQLPKDRFSAERLKGVDSTLKIQPAKLEDSAVYLCASSLPGYLRETQYFGPGTRLLVL.

For this clonotype: One end of the junction is discordant with germline, which a read error may explain. The chain recombines TRBV30 with TRBJ1-5; tentatively, D is TRBD1 (6 bases). Looked up from germline, CDR1 is GTSNPN and CDR2 is SVGIG (reference sequence). The CDR3 runs to 13 residues. Written as DNA, the CDR3 is TGTACCTGGAGGGCCGGCAGGGGTCAGCCCCAGCATTTT. Protein sequence: CTWRAGRGQPQHF.

The gene calls are TRBV4-2 and TRBJ2-7; 12 bases align to TRBD2. Trimming cost V 0 bases and J 0 bases; bases outside gene matches: 12. The CDR3 consists of 20 residues. In germline, CDR1 is LGHNA, CDR2 YNFKEQ. The CDR3 DNA follows: TGTGCCAGCAGCCAAGATCAGTCTAGCGGGGGGGCGGGCCCCTCCTACGAGCAGTACTTC. Its translation: CASSQDQSSGGAGPSYEQYF.

This clonotype was detected ten times or more. A read error may account for a junction end that differs from germline. V usage is TRBV5-1 and J usage is TRBJ2-3, with a weak D call TRBD1 (6 bases). This CDR3 is built from 14 residues. Germline loops: CDR1 SGHRS, CDR2 YFSETQ. The CDR3 DNA reads TGTGCCAGCAGCTTAGGGGACACCACAGATACGCAGTATTTT. The encoded protein is CASSLGDTTDTQYF.

J is TRBJ2-1 and V is TRBV12-3 or TRBV12-4; 10 positions agree with TRBD2. There are 14 residues in the CDR3. After removal of 8 bases from V and 7 bases from J, the junction contained 8 bases not matched to a gene. The CDR3 bases are TGTGCCAGCTTAGCGGGGGGTAGGGGAAATGAGCAGTTCTTC. Translated: CASLAGGRGNEQFF.

The chain carries TRBV30 and TRBJ1-1, with a weak D call TRBD1 (5 bases). V lost 4 bases to trimming and J lost 0 bases, with 12 bases between them. The CDR3 length is 14 residues. Germline CDR1 GTSNPN, CDR2 SVGIG (reference sequence). DNA of the CDR3: TGTGCCTGGATGCGGGACGGGATGAACACTGAAGCTTTCTTT. It encodes CAWMRDGMNTEAFF.